A single sample is the source of the 28 T cell receptor beta chains below, sequenced in a study of blood T cell repertoires in COVID-19. Some clones are missing from TCRdb's copy, which holds only in-frame ones; the method was immunoSEQ multiplex PCR. Of roughly 230,000 clones listed, 80% to 90% are singletons. The source material was peripheral blood. All receptors derive from a woman aged 40 to 50 who had recovered from COVID-19.

The chain employs TRBV19 and TRBJ2-1, with TRBD1 identical over 9 bases. The CDR3 contains 15 residues. The ends lost 4 bases at V and 6 bases at J; junction bases unmatched: 7. Per germline, CDR1 LNHDA and CDR2 SQIVND (reference sequence). In DNA form, the CDR3 reads TGTGCCAGTAGTAGAACAGGGACAGGGAGCAATGAGCAGTTCTTC. Translated, it gives CASSRTGTGSNEQFF. Looking up the rest from reference TRBV19 and TRBJ2-1 gives the full variable domain: DGGITQSPKYLFRKEGQNVTLSCEQNLNHDAMYWYRQDPGQGLRLIYYSQIVNDFQKGDIAEGYSVSREKKESFPLTVTSAQKNPTAFYLCASSRTGTGSNEQFFGPGTRLTVL.

This clone was observed a single time. J is TRBJ1-1 and V is TRBV21-1; the table assigns TRBD1, which was not confirmed against the DNA. TRBV21-1 is marked as a pseudogene. The CDR3 runs to 15 residues. The CDR3 DNA reads TGTGCCAGCAGCAAAGCGCGGTCGGACAGAAGAGAAGCTTTCTTT. It translates to CASSKARSDRREAFF.

V gene TRBV5-6 combines with J gene TRBJ2-1; TRBD2 agrees at 10 bases. CDR1 and CDR2 (germline): SGHDT, YYEEEE. Trimming at V came to 1 base and at J to 9 bases, leaving 4 bases not matched to a gene. The CDR3 runs 14 residues. The CDR3 DNA follows: TGTGCCAGCAGCTTGACTAGCGGGATCGGTGAGCAGTTCTTC. This sequence encodes CASSLTSGIGEQFF.

J is TRBJ2-7 and V is TRBV29-1; 7 positions match TRBD1. CDR3 size: 11 residues. With V trimmed by 7 bases and J by 2 bases, 2 bases remained unmatched. Germline V CDR1 and CDR2: SQVTM, ANQGSEA. CDR3 in DNA: TGCAGCGCGGGGACAGCCTACGAGCAGTACGTC. This codes for CSAGTAYEQYV.

The chain joins TRBV7-2 to TRBJ2-2; D gene uncertain. The CDR3 sequence is 16 residues long. Germline CDR1 SGHTA, CDR2 FQGNSA. The V end lost 1 base, the J end lost 0 bases, and 9 bases lay between the germline ends. In nucleotides, the CDR3 is TGTGCCAGCAGCTTAGGTCCCGTAACGAACACCGGGGAGCTGTTTTTT. Protein product: CASSLGPVTNTGELFF.

The rearrangement links TRBV24-1 to TRBJ1-2, with 7 nucleotides matching TRBD1. Germline assignment: CDR1 KGHDR and CDR2 SFDVKD. The CDR3 has 16 residues. V trimming: 5 bases; J trimming: 6 bases; junction bases outside the gene matches: 14. CDR3 coding DNA: TGTGCCACCAGTGGCCCCGTGGGACAGATCGAGAATGGCTACACCTTC. It encodes CATSGPVGQIENGYTF.

This clone was found once. This rearrangement joins TRBV24-1 to TRBJ2-5, with a tentative D call TRBD2 (5 bases). This CDR3 region has 15 residues. Looked up from germline, CDR1 is KGHDR and CDR2 is SFDVKD. With 8 bases removed from V and 6 bases from J, the gap between germline ends came to 21 bases. CDR3 bases: TGTGCCACCATGAGATCCAGCGGTCCCCGTCAGACCCAGTACTTC. Translation: CATMRSSGPRQTQYF.

The chain is built from TRBV11-2 and TRBJ2-1, with 13 bases aligning to TRBD2. The length of the CDR3 is 15 residues. From germline, CDR1 is SGHAT and CDR2 FQNNGV. Trimming cost V 5 bases and J 8 bases; bases outside gene matches: 6. CDR3 sequence (DNA): TGTGCCAGCAGCCCGGGACTAGCGGGACTCGATGAGCAGTTCTTC. It specifies CASSPGLAGLDEQFF.

The chain carries TRBV30 and TRBJ2-5; 8 bases agree with TRBD2. Per the germline V gene, CDR1 is GTSNPN and CDR2 is SVGIG (reference sequence). The CDR3 is made up of 14 amino acids. After removal of 0 bases from V and 4 bases from J, the junction contained 4 bases not matched to a gene. The CDR3 sequence is CAWSVPGGAETQYF. Written as DNA, the CDR3 is TGTGCCTGGAGTGTACCCGGGGGGGCAGAGACCCAGTACTTC.

CDR3 in amino acids: CASSTPGETQYF. The CDR3 region has the DNA TGTGCCAGTAGTACCCCGGGAGAGACCCAGTACTTC. The chain is built from TRBV19 and TRBJ2-5; D gene uncertain. Germline assignment: CDR1 LNHDA and CDR2 SQIVND (reference sequence). The CDR3 runs to 12 residues. The V end was cut by 4 bases, the J end by 4 bases, with 7 bases between.

V gene TRBV12-3 or TRBV12-4 combines with J gene TRBJ1-1, with D possibly being TRBD1 (5 bases). The CDR3 is 13 amino acids. V was trimmed by 7 bases and J by 2 bases, leaving 11 bases between them. The CDR3 loop is CASIRTYNTEAFF. The CDR3 region has the DNA TGTGCCAGCATCCGGACATACAACACTGAAGCTTTCTTT.

The chain uses TRBV7-8 and TRBJ1-2; maybe TRBD1 (6 bases). Germline V CDR1 and CDR2: SGHVS, FQNEAQ. This CDR3 spans 14 amino acids. The ends were cut back, 7 bases at V and 4 bases at J, with 16 bases in the middle. DNA of the CDR3: TGTGCCAGCAAACCCGCGGGGGCAATCTATGGCTACACCTTC. Translation gives CASKPAGAIYGYTF.

The gene calls are TRBV2 and TRBJ1-5, with 8 bases lining up with TRBD1. Germline assignment: CDR1 SNHLY and CDR2 FYNNEI. This CDR3 comprises 18 residues. With V trimmed by 2 bases and J by 6 bases, 15 bases remained unmatched. The CDR3 spells CASSERGMMDRDPQPQHF. In DNA, the CDR3 is TGTGCCAGCAGTGAAAGGGGGATGATGGACAGGGATCCTCAGCCCCAGCATTTT.

The chain couples TRBV7-7 to TRBJ1-1, with D possibly TRBD1 on 5 matching bases. CDR1 and CDR2 from the germline V gene are SSHAT and FNYEAQ (reference sequence). The germline V and J ends were trimmed by 8 bases and 0 bases, with 22 bases remaining between them. The CDR3 runs to 17 residues. The CDR3 region is CASHVLGGEGVNTEAFF. CDR3 in DNA: TGTGCCAGCCATGTCCTGGGAGGCGAAGGGGTGAACACTGAAGCTTTCTTT.

The chain joins TRBV25-1 to TRBJ2-2; a weak D match, TRBD2 (5 bases). Trimming took off 5 bases at V and 1 base at J, with 8 bases between the two ends. Germline loops: CDR1 MGHDK, CDR2 SYGVNS. CDR3 size: 14 residues. The CDR3 nucleotides read TGTGCCAGCAGTATAGGAGGGAACACCGGGGAGCTGTTTTTT. This encodes CASSIGGNTGELFF.

This chain connects TRBV24-1 to TRBJ2-1, with 9 bases lining up with TRBD1. The CDR3 covers 15 residues. Looked up from germline, CDR1 is KGHDR and CDR2 is SFDVKD. Trimming cost V 2 bases and J 6 bases; bases outside gene matches: 4. The CDR3 loop is CATSDSGTGSNEQFF. The CDR3 DNA follows: TGTGCCACCAGTGATTCCGGGACAGGGTCCAATGAGCAGTTCTTC.

V is TRBV19 and J is TRBJ1-1; D gene uncertain. Trimming left V 5 bases short and J 5 bases short, with 6 bases between. This CDR3 region has 11 residues. CDR1 and CDR2 (germline): LNHDA, SQIVND (reference sequence). CDR3 DNA sequence: TGTGCCAGTAGTCCGGGGACTGAAGCTTTCTTT. Amino acids: CASSPGTEAFF.

The V call is TRBV4-1, the J call TRBJ2-3, with TRBD2 matching over 10 bases. Germline assignment: CDR1 MGHRA and CDR2 YSYEKL. The CDR3 is 17 amino acids. After removal of 4 bases from V and 2 bases from J, the junction contained 9 bases not matched to a gene. CDR3 bases: TGCGCCAGCAGCCGGGACCGACTAGCGGGCACCACAGATACGCAGTATTTT. As protein: CASSRDRLAGTTDTQYF.

This rearrangement joins TRBV27 to TRBJ2-5, with D perhaps matching TRBD2 (6 bases). The CDR3 consists of 13 residues. CDR1 is MNHEY, CDR2 SMNVEV, per germline (reference sequence). V was shortened by 1 base and J by 4 bases, with 7 bases between the two germline ends. CDR3 residues: CASSLWGGETQYF. CDR3 coding DNA: TGTGCCAGCAGTTTATGGGGAGGAGAGACCCAGTACTTC.

This clone was seen just once. The chain couples TRBV7-9 to TRBJ1-6; the match to TRBD1 covers 7 bases. The CDR3 extends over 14 amino acids. The germline gives CDR1 SEHNR, CDR2 FQNEAQ (reference sequence). The trim removed 1 base at V and 10 bases at J, leaving 4 bases unmatched. The CDR3 here is CASSLEGARSPLHF. The CDR3 coding sequence is TGTGCCAGCAGCTTAGAGGGGGCCCGGTCACCCCTCCACTTT.

Concerning this clone: This sample also contains other DNA sequences that code for the same CDR3. The chain uses TRBV6-5 and TRBJ2-2; 10 bases are shared with TRBD1. In germline, CDR1 is MNHEY, CDR2 SVGAGI. V lost 2 bases, J lost 4 bases, and 1 base stayed unmatched. This CDR3 region has 15 residues. CDR3 nucleotides: TGTGCCAGCAGTTACGGACAGGGGGGCACCGGGGAGCTGTTTTTT. Amino acids: CASSYGQGGTGELFF.

In its sample, this clone was seen once. The chain joins TRBV2 to TRBJ2-3; 7 nucleotides agree with TRBD2. J lost 7 bases, V lost 9 bases, and 13 bases had no gene match. The CDR3 totals 14 residues. Germline CDR1 SNHLY, CDR2 FYNNEI. In DNA, the CDR3 is TGTGCCAGATCCGGGACTATTGGGGCATATACGCAGTATTTT. Its translation is CARSGTIGAYTQYF.

The genes are TRBV2 and TRBJ2-7; tentatively, D is TRBD2 (5 bases). In germline, CDR1 is SNHLY, CDR2 FYNNEI. The CDR3 loop spans 14 amino acids. The germline V and J ends were trimmed by 4 bases and 3 bases, with 13 bases remaining between them. CDR3: CASSGLATIYEQYF. CDR3 coding DNA: TGTGCCAGCAGTGGCCTAGCCACCATCTACGAGCAGTACTTC.

V gene TRBV27 combines with J gene TRBJ2-7; possible D gene TRBD2, 5 bases. The germline CDR1 and CDR2 sequences are MNHEY and SMNVEV (reference sequence). The CDR3 is made up of 10 amino acids. Deletions cut 10 bases from V and 6 bases from J, with 10 bases between. The CDR3 protein is CANPGGEQYV. The CDR3, as DNA: TGTGCCAATCCAGGAGGCGAGCAGTACGTC.

The CDR3 loop reads CASSPKSSYNEQFF. DNA of the CDR3: TGTGCCAGTAGTCCCAAGAGCTCCTACAATGAGCAGTTCTTC. This chain uses TRBV19 with TRBJ2-1; no definite D call. Trimming left V 5 bases short and J 0 bases short, with 8 bases between. From germline, CDR1 is LNHDA and CDR2 SQIVND (reference sequence). This CDR3 has 14 amino acids.

This clone is a singleton in its sample. The rearrangement uses TRBV6-5 and TRBJ1-1; no reliable D call. This CDR3 has 14 amino acids. V lost 5 bases to trimming and J lost 5 bases, with 15 bases between them. Per germline, CDR1 MNHEY and CDR2 SVGAGI. CDR3 coding DNA: TGTGCCAGCAGTCAAACAGAATCGGGGACTGAAGCTTTCTTT. Amino acids: CASSQTESGTEAFF.

J is TRBJ2-7 and V is TRBV5-5; D may be TRBD1 (5 bases). Germline CDR1 SGHKS, CDR2 YYEKEE (reference sequence). The CDR3 has 14 residues. Trimming took off 2 bases at V and 4 bases at J, with 13 bases between the two ends. CDR3 nucleotide sequence: TGTGCCAGCAGCTTCACAGGAGTCCTTTACGAGCAGTACGTC. It specifies CASSFTGVLYEQYV.

The chain joins TRBV7-9 to TRBJ1-4; TRBD1 agrees at 10 bases. Unmatched junction bases numbered 5, after V lost 6 bases and J lost 7 bases. The germline gives CDR1 SEHNR, CDR2 FQNEAQ (reference sequence). This CDR3 is built from 14 residues. The CDR3 protein is CASSSGTGVEKLFF. Here the CDR3 DNA reads TGTGCCAGCAGTTCCGGGACAGGGGTTGAAAAACTGTTTTTT. Complete variable domain (other parts from reference TRBV7-9 and TRBJ1-4): DTGVSQNPRHKITKRGQNVTFRCDPISEHNRLYWYRQTLGQGPEFLTYFQNEAQLEKSRLLSDRFSAERPKGSFSTLEIQRTEQGDSAMYLCASSSGTGVEKLFFGSGTQLSVL.